A single sample gave rise to the 13 T cell receptor beta chains below, sequenced in a study of cytomegalovirus exposure and HLA in healthy donors. In the PCR, 60 Vbeta and 13 Jbeta primers were used. Repertoires were generated with immunoSEQ multiplex PCR, while TCRdb's copy carries only in-frame clones and drops some. The repertoire holds fewer than 200,000 clones, with around 79% as singletons. Sequencing was performed on PBMCs. Receptors were obtained from a woman between 40 and 55 years old in good health and CMV-seronegative.

This clone has a single count. The genes are TRBV5-4 and TRBJ2-5; D remains unclear. CDR3 length: 12 residues. The V gene lost 0 bases and the J gene lost 4 bases, with 4 bases spanning the gap. Germline V gene data show CDR1 as SGHNT and CDR2 as YYREEE (reference sequence). The DNA for the CDR3 is TGTGCCAGCAGCTTGGCGGGAGAGACCCAGTACTTC. Protein: CASSLAGETQYF. Filled out from reference TRBV5-4 and TRBJ2-5, the complete variable domain reads ETGVTQSPTHLIKTRGQQVTLRCSSQSGHNTVSWYQQALGQGPQFIFQYYREEENGRGNFPPRFSGLQFPNYSSELNVNALELDDSALYLCASSLAGETQYFGPGTRLLVL.

The chain has TRBV5-8 and TRBJ2-1, with TRBD2 as a possible D gene (5 bases). Trimming cost V 10 bases and J 6 bases, with 17 bases left between them. Looked up from germline, CDR1 is SGHTS and CDR2 is YDEGEE. The CDR3 extends over 13 amino acids. This CDR3 reads CAPRGLLVNEQFF. The DNA for the CDR3 is TGTGCCCCAAGAGGGTTATTGGTCAATGAGCAGTTCTTC.

The V call is TRBV6-1, the J call TRBJ1-2; maybe TRBD1 (5 bases). Germline CDR1 is MNHNS and CDR2 is SASEGT. The CDR3 is 15 amino acids. Trimming removed 10 bases from V and 8 bases from J, with 26 bases in between. The CDR3 spells CATRPRQPLVRGYTF. In DNA form, the CDR3 reads TGTGCCACGAGGCCCAGACAGCCTCTTGTGAGAGGCTACACCTTC.

The J gene is TRBJ2-2, the V gene TRBV11-2; possibly TRBD1 for D (6 bases). V was shortened by 9 bases and J by 7 bases, with 15 bases between the two germline ends. The germline gives CDR1 SGHAT, CDR2 FQNNGV. The CDR3 contains 13 residues. CDR3 nucleotide sequence: TGTGCCAGTTTCTCAGGGGTCGGCGGGGAGCTGTTTTTT. Protein sequence: CASFSGVGGELFF. Looking up the rest from reference TRBV11-2 and TRBJ2-2 gives the full variable domain: EAGVAQSPRYKIIEKRQSVAFWCNPISGHATLYWYQQILGQGPKLLIQFQNNGVVDDSQLPKDRFSAERLKGVDSTLKIQPAKLEDSAVYLCASFSGVGGELFFGEGSRLTVL.

The rearrangement joins TRBV5-1 to TRBJ1-2; 8 bases line up with TRBD1. This CDR3 spans 15 amino acids. The J segment lost 7 bases and the V segment lost 5 bases, leaving 13 bases of the junction unmatched. From germline, CDR1 is SGHRS and CDR2 YFSETQ. DNA of the CDR3: TGCGCCAGCAGTTCCCGTGGACAGGGAGGGAGTGGCTACACCTTC. It encodes CASSSRGQGGSGYTF.

The chain carries TRBV21-1 and TRBJ1-2; TRBD1, the table's D call, was not compared with the DNA. TRBV21-1 is a pseudogene segment. This CDR3 has 17 amino acids. DNA of the CDR3: TGTGCCAGCAGCAAAGGGTTCTATAACGGGACAGCGTATGGCTACACCTTC. It specifies CASSKGFYNGTAYGYTF.

A few counts support this clone. The gene calls are TRBV6-5 and TRBJ1-1; D perhaps matches TRBD1 (6 bases). The CDR3 has 13 amino acids. With 4 bases removed from V and 6 bases from J, the gap between germline ends came to 12 bases. Germline V gene data show CDR1 as MNHEY and CDR2 as SVGAGI. The CDR3 loop reads CASSFLQGPEAFF. In nucleotides, the CDR3 is TGTGCCAGCAGTTTCTTACAGGGTCCTGAAGCTTTCTTT.

The chain combines TRBV30 with TRBJ1-1; D is perhaps TRBD1 (6 bases). The V gene's germline CDR1 is GTSNPN and CDR2 SVGIG (reference sequence). With 3 bases removed from V and 1 base from J, the gap between germline ends came to 6 bases. The CDR3 loop spans 12 amino acids. The CDR3 DNA follows: TGTGCCTGGAGAGGGGGGAACACTGAAGCTTTCTTT. It is translated as CAWRGGNTEAFF.

The CDR3 here is CASSEEVTVLNTEAFF. Here the CDR3 DNA reads TGTGCCAGCAGTGAAGAGGTAACAGTTCTTAACACTGAAGCTTTCTTT. This chain uses TRBV2 with TRBJ1-1; D unresolved. Germline V CDR1 and CDR2: SNHLY, FYNNEI. Trimming removed 1 base at V and 2 bases at J, with 14 bases between. CDR3 length: 16 residues.

The chain links TRBV30 to TRBJ2-7; TRBD2 is a possible D gene (5 bases). CDR1 and CDR2 from the germline V gene are GTSNPN and SVGIG (reference sequence). Between the trimmed V and J ends, which lost 0 bases and 5 bases, there was a span of 11 bases. The CDR3 is 13 residues long. The CDR3 DNA follows: TGTGCCTGGAGTGTACGGGGTCCCGACGAGCAGTACTTC. Residues: CAWSVRGPDEQYF.

The chain uses TRBV9 and TRBJ2-7; D is unresolved. The length of the CDR3 is 13 residues. Germline CDR1 reads SGDLS; CDR2 reads YYNGEE. Trimming removed 0 bases from V and 6 bases from J, with 10 bases in between. The CDR3 bases are TGTGCCAGCAGCGTAGACAGCCCCACCGAGCAGTACTTC. Translation: CASSVDSPTEQYF.

The chain links TRBV9 to TRBJ2-7, with 10 bases aligning to TRBD1. Trimming at V came to 6 bases and at J to 4 bases, leaving 7 bases not matched to a gene. Germline loops: CDR1 SGDLS, CDR2 YYNGEE. The CDR3 length is 14 residues. The CDR3 loop is CASNTGTGAYEQYF. The CDR3 DNA reads as TGTGCCAGCAACACCGGGACAGGGGCTTACGAGCAGTACTTC.

The chain carries TRBV6-6 and TRBJ1-1; D gene unclear. In germline, CDR1 is MNHNY, CDR2 SVGAGI (reference sequence). Trimming took off 5 bases at V and 1 base at J, with 8 bases between the two ends. This CDR3 comprises 13 residues. CDR3 nucleotide sequence: TGTGCCAGCAGTGTCGTAGAGAACACTGAAGCTTTCTTT. This sequence encodes CASSVVENTEAFF.